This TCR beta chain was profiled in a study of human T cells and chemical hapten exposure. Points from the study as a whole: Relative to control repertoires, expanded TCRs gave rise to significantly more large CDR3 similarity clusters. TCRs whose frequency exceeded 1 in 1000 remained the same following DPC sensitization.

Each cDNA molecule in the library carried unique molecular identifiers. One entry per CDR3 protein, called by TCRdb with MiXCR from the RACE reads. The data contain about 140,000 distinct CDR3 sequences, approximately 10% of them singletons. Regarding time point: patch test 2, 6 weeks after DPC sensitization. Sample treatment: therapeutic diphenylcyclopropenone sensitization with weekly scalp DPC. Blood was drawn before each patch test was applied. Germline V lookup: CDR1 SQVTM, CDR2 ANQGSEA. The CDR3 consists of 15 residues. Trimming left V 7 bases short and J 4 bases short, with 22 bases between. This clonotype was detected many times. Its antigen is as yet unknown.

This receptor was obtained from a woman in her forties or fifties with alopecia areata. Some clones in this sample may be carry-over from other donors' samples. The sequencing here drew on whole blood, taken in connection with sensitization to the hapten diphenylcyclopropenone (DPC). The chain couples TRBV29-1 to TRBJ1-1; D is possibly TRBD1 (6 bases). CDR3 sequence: CSAVPGGALSTEAFF. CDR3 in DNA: TGCAGCGCCGTCCCGGGGGGGGCATTAAGCACTGAAGCTTTCTTT.